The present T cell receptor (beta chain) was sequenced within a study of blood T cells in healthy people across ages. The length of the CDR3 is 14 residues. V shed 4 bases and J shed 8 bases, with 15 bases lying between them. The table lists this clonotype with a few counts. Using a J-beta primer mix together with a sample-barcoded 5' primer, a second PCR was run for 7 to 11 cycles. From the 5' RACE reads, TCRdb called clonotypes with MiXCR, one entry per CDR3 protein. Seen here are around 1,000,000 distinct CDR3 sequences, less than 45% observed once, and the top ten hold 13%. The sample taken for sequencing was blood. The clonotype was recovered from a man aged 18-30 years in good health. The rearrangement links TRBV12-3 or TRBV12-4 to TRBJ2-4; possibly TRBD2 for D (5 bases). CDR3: CASSSDTGSYIQYF. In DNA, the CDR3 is TGTGCCAGCAGTTCCGACACGGGATCCTACATTCAGTACTTC.